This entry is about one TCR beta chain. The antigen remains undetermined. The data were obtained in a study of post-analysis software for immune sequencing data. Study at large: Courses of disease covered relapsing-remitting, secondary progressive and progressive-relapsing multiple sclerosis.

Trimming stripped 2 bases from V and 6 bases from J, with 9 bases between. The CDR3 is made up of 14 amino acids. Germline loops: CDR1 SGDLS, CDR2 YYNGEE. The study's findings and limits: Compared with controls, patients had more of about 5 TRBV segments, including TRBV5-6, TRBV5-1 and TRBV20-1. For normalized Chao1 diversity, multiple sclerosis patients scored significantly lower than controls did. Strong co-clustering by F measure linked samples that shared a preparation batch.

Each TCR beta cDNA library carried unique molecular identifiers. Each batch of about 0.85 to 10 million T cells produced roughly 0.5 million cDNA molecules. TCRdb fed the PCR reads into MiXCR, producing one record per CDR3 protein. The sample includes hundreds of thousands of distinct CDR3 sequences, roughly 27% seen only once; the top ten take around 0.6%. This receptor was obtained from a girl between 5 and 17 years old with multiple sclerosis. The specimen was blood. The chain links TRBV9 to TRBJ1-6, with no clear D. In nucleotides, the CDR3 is TGTGCCAGCAGCGTCAGAGCGGGTAATTCACCCCTCCACTTT. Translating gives CASSVRAGNSPLHF.